This section outlines one T cell receptor (beta chain) sequence together with its context. This entry is derived from a study of blood T cell repertoires in COVID-19. Study at large: The analysed material was cDNA or gDNA that came from T cells, B-cell-depleted T cells, or PBMCs.

The V gene end was trimmed by 6 bases and the J gene end by 10 bases; junction bases not matched to a gene: 17. There are 14 residues in the CDR3. CDR1 and CDR2 from the germline V gene are SQVTM and ANQGSEA. Clones were sequenced by immunoSEQ multiplex PCR, and TCRdb holds only the in-frame ones, with some missing. The sample has some 44,000 clones; around 79% are singletons. The chain uses TRBV29-1 and TRBJ1-1, with 7 positions matching TRBD1. Sequencing was performed on peripheral blood. The clonotype was recovered from an older woman with acute or convalescent COVID-19. CDR3 sequence: CSVNPMTGQEGAFF. Written as DNA, the CDR3 is TGCAGCGTGAATCCTATGACAGGACAGGAGGGAGCTTTCTTT.